Below, 20 T cell receptor beta chains from the same sample are listed, as sequenced in a study of cytomegalovirus exposure and HLA in healthy donors. PCR used 60 Vbeta primers and 13 Jbeta primers. The repertoire was sequenced with immunoSEQ multiplex PCR; TCRdb's copy has only in-frame clones and lacks some. The table has 200,000 or so clones, roughly 80% seen once. Material: PBMCs. These receptors originate from a male donor in good health and CMV-seropositive.

This sequence joins TRBV5-1 and TRBJ2-7, with 8 nucleotides matching TRBD2. The germline gives CDR1 SGHRS, CDR2 YFSETQ. The CDR3 length is 13 residues. V trimming: 4 bases; J trimming: 7 bases; junction bases outside the gene matches: 7. The CDR3 reads CASSLGTREEQYF. The CDR3 nucleotides read TGCGCCAGCAGCCTCGGGACTAGGGAAGAGCAGTACTTC.

The V gene is TRBV6-1, the J gene TRBJ2-5, with 11 bases matching TRBD2. V dropped 5 bases and J dropped 7; count of bases not matched to a gene: 6. This CDR3 comprises 14 residues. Germline V lookup: CDR1 MNHNS, CDR2 SASEGT. CDR3 sequence: CASSIAGGAGTQYF. CDR3 DNA sequence: TGTGCCAGCAGTATAGCGGGGGGGGCCGGGACCCAGTACTTC.

The gene calls are TRBV7-6 and TRBJ2-1; 7 nucleotides align to TRBD2. Per the germline V gene, CDR1 is SGHVS and CDR2 is FNYEAQ. J gave up 2 bases and V 4 bases, and 14 bases lay outside the gene matches. The CDR3 is 18 amino acids. The CDR3 DNA sequence: TGTGCCAGCAGCTCCGAGATAGGGCAGCGGGGTACCTACAATGAGCAGTTCTTC. Encoded protein: CASSSEIGQRGTYNEQFF. Using reference TRBV7-6 and TRBJ2-1 for the parts outside the CDR3, the full variable domain is GAGVSQSPRYKVTKRGQDVALRCDPISGHVSLYWYRQALGQGPEFLTYFNYEAQQDKSGLPNDRFSAERPEGSISTLTIQRTEQRDSAMYRCASSSEIGQRGTYNEQFFGPGTRLTVL.

In its sample, this clone was seen once. The J gene is TRBJ2-7, the V gene TRBV18; the D is unclear. The CDR3 covers 14 residues. CDR1 KGHSH and CDR2 LQKENI come from the germline V gene. V lost 2 bases, J lost 3 bases, and 11 bases lay in between. CDR3 amino acids: CASSPARTVYEQYF. The CDR3 region has the DNA TGTGCCAGCTCACCAGCCCGAACGGTCTACGAGCAGTACTTC.

The chain recombines TRBV11-1 with TRBJ1-1, with D perhaps TRBD1 (6 bases). Germline CDR1 reads SGHAT; CDR2 reads FQDESV (reference sequence). V was shortened by 5 bases and J by 9 bases, with 16 bases between the two germline ends. The CDR3 totals 13 residues. CDR3 residues: CASSPTDSPKAFF. CDR3 nucleotides: TGTGCCAGCAGCCCCACGGACAGCCCAAAAGCTTTCTTT.

This clone was seen only a few times. This rearrangement joins TRBV5-1 to TRBJ2-3; D might be TRBD2 (6 bases). The CDR3 extends over 15 amino acids. Germline loops: CDR1 SGHRS, CDR2 YFSETQ. V shed 0 bases and J shed 5 bases, with 13 bases lying between them. The DNA of the CDR3 is TGCGCCAGCAGCTTGGGTGGGACTTCGGGAGATACGCAGTATTTT. It specifies CASSLGGTSGDTQYF.

This chain connects TRBV6-5 to TRBJ2-7; D may be TRBD1 (6 bases). There are 14 residues in the CDR3. Between the trimmed V and J ends, which lost 2 bases and 5 bases, there was a span of 13 bases. From germline, CDR1 is MNHEY and CDR2 SVGAGI. The CDR3 loop is CASSYASTGNEQYF. The CDR3 region has the DNA TGTGCCAGCAGTTACGCGAGTACAGGGAACGAGCAGTACTTC.

The V gene is TRBV5-1, the J gene TRBJ2-7; D might be TRBD1 (5 bases). This CDR3 has 16 residues. Germline values: CDR1 SGHRS, CDR2 YFSETQ. Deletions cut 5 bases from V and 3 bases from J, with 21 bases between. CDR3 in DNA: TGCGCCAGCAGTTCTATAACCGACAGCCTCCGCTACGAGCAGTACTTC. This gives the protein CASSSITDSLRYEQYF.

This chain joins TRBV6-5 and TRBJ2-1; TRBD1 matches at 7 bases. Trimming cost V 7 bases and J 1 base; bases outside gene matches: 4. Germline values: CDR1 MNHEY, CDR2 SVGAGI. This CDR3 has 14 amino acids. Here the CDR3 DNA reads TGTGCCAGCACTAGGGACAGATCCTACAATGAGCAGTTCTTC. Translation: CASTRDRSYNEQFF.

The rearrangement uses TRBV5-4 and TRBJ1-2, with 9 bases fitting TRBD1. Trimming at V came to 0 bases and at J to 9 bases, leaving 9 bases not matched to a gene. This CDR3 is built from 15 residues. Germline-derived CDR1 and CDR2 are SGHNT and YYREEE (reference sequence). Here the CDR3 DNA reads TGTGCCAGCAGCTTGGCTGGGGGACAGGGAAGGCGCTACACCTTC. It specifies CASSLAGGQGRRYTF.

In its sample, this clone was seen once. The chain joins TRBV5-4 to TRBJ2-4; TRBD1 agrees at 9 bases. CDR3 length: 14 amino acids. With V trimmed by 0 bases and J by 8 bases, 3 bases remained unmatched. Germline V gene data show CDR1 as SGHNT and CDR2 as YYREEE (reference sequence). CDR3 amino acids: CASSLAQGADIQYF. The CDR3 region has the DNA TGTGCCAGCAGCTTGGCACAGGGGGCAGACATTCAGTACTTC.

This sequence joins TRBV9 and TRBJ2-7; tentatively, D is TRBD2 (6 bases). The CDR3 contains 16 residues. Trimming removed 0 bases from V and 4 bases from J, with 17 bases in between. Germline V CDR1 and CDR2: SGDLS, YYNGEE. The CDR3 sequence: CASSVAPTLAGYEQYF. In DNA, the CDR3 is TGTGCCAGCAGCGTAGCTCCGACACTAGCTGGTTACGAGCAGTACTTC.

This clone came up a few times. The chain combines TRBV19 with TRBJ1-3, with 7 bases aligning to TRBD1. V dropped 6 bases and J dropped 0; count of bases not matched to a gene: 5. The CDR3 has 15 residues. Germline V lookup: CDR1 LNHDA, CDR2 SQIVND (reference sequence). CDR3 in amino acids: CASRTRDSSGNTIYF. DNA of the CDR3: TGTGCCAGTAGGACGCGGGACAGCTCTGGAAACACCATATATTTT.

This rearrangement joins TRBV7-9 to TRBJ2-5; 10 positions match TRBD2. The DNA matches TRBJ2-7 better at its end, which makes the J call doubtful. Germline assignment: CDR1 SEHNR and CDR2 FQNEAQ (reference sequence). The CDR3 consists of 15 residues. Written as DNA, the CDR3 is TGTGCCAGCAGCTTAGAGCCTAGCGGGGGATACGAGCAGTACTTC. Protein sequence: CASSLEPSGGYEQYF.

Only a few counts were recorded for this clone. The V call is TRBV18, the J call TRBJ1-2; 8 positions match TRBD1. Trimming cost V 8 bases and J 8 bases; bases outside gene matches: 16. The CDR3 is 15 residues long. Germline assignment: CDR1 KGHSH and CDR2 LQKENI. CDR3 protein: CASTPGQVSAGGYTF. Written as DNA, the CDR3 is TGTGCCAGCACCCCGGGACAGGTATCAGCCGGGGGCTACACCTTC.

The genes are TRBV18 and TRBJ1-1, with 10 bases matching TRBD1. This CDR3 spans 15 amino acids. Germline values: CDR1 KGHSH, CDR2 LQKENI. The V segment lost 3 bases and the J segment 4 bases; nucleotides outside the gene matches: 5. The CDR3 DNA sequence: TGTGCCAGCTCACCTACGACAGGGGGCCCCACTGAAGCTTTCTTT. Amino acids: CASSPTTGGPTEAFF.

This clone was counted only a few times. V is TRBV11-3 and J is TRBJ2-1; weak D call: TRBD2 (6 bases). The V and J ends lost 1 base and 0 bases respectively, with 7 bases between them. This CDR3 region has 15 residues. Germline V gene sequence: CDR1 SGHNT, CDR2 YENEEA. The DNA for the CDR3 is TGTGCCAGCAGCTTAGCGGGGGACTCCTACAATGAGCAGTTCTTC. Amino acids: CASSLAGDSYNEQFF. The variable domain in full, completed from reference TRBV11-3 and TRBJ2-1, reads EAGVVQSPRYKIIEKKQPVAFWCNPISGHNTLYWYLQNLGQGPELLIRYENEEAVDDSQLPKDRFSAERLKGVDSTLKIQPAELGDSAVYLCASSLAGDSYNEQFFGPGTRLTVL.

The rearrangement joins TRBV5-1 to TRBJ2-5, with 10 bases fitting TRBD2. Per germline, CDR1 SGHRS and CDR2 YFSETQ. V shed 0 bases, J shed 1 base, and the junction held 3 bases outside the gene matches. This CDR3 comprises 16 residues. The CDR3 region is CASSLVASGGQETQYF. The CDR3 DNA reads TGCGCCAGCAGCTTGGTGGCTAGCGGGGGCCAAGAGACCCAGTACTTC.

The chain couples TRBV5-1 to TRBJ2-1; D is possibly TRBD2 (6 bases). Trimming took 5 bases from V and 1 from J, leaving 10 bases between them. In germline, CDR1 is SGHRS, CDR2 YFSETQ. CDR3 length: 14 amino acids. The CDR3 nucleotides are TGCGCCAGCAGAACCGCGGGATCCTACAATGAGCAGTTCTTC. This gives the protein CASRTAGSYNEQFF.

This chain uses TRBV18 with TRBJ2-7; D is perhaps TRBD2 (6 bases). Per the germline V gene, CDR1 is KGHSH and CDR2 is LQKENI. The CDR3 contains 12 residues. V lost 3 bases and J lost 6, with 9 bases in between. The CDR3 DNA reads as TGTGCCAGCTCACCGACTAGTGCCGAGCAGTACTTC. Protein sequence: CASSPTSAEQYF.